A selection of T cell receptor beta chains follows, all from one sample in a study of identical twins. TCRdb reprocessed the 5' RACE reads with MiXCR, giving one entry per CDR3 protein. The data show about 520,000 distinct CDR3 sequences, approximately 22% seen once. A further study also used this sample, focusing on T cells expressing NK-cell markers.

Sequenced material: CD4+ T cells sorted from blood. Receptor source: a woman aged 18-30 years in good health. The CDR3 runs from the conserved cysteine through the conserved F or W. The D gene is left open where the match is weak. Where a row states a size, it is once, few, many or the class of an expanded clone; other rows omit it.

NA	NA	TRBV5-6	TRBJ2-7	CASSWIATYEQYF	TGTGCCAGCAGTTGGATCGCCACCTACGAGCAGTACTTC
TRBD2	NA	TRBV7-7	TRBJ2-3	CASSHYPLTSGETDTQYF	TGTGCTAGCAGCCATTACCCTCTGACTAGCGGGGAAACAGATACGCAGTATTTT
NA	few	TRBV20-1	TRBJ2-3	CSASKRGGHTQYF	TGCAGTGCTAGTAAAAGAGGAGGTCATACGCAGTATTTT
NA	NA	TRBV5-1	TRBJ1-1	CASSLWARAIDTEAFF	TGCGCCAGCAGCTTGTGGGCCCGGGCCATCGACACTGAAGCTTTCTTT
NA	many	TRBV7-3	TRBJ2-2	CASSRNDPGTGELFF	TGTGCCAGCAGCCGAAATGATCCTGGCACCGGGGAGCTGTTTTTT
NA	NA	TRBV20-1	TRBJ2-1	CSARGGSHNEQFF	TGCAGTGCTAGAGGAGGGTCCCACAATGAGCAGTTCTTC
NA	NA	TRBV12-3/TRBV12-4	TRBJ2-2	CACKTRGGQLSNTGELFF	TGTGCCTGCAAGACTCGGGGCGGGCAGCTATCTAACACCGGGGAGCTGTTTTTT
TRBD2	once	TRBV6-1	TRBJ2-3	CASSALKASGSTDTQYF	TGTGCCAGCAGTGCCCTGAAGGCTAGCGGAAGCACAGATACGCAGTATTTT
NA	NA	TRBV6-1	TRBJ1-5	CASSLDGVSQPQHF	TGTGCCAGCAGCCTGGACGGGGTCAGTCAGCCCCAGCATTTT
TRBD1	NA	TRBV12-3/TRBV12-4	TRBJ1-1	CASRAHPGQGMNTEAFF	TGTGCCAGCAGAGCCCATCCGGGACAGGGGATGAACACTGAAGCTTTCTTT
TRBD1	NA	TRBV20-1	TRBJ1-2	CSASTRKGAYGYTF	TGCAGTGCTTCTACCCGGAAGGGGGCATATGGCTACACCTTC
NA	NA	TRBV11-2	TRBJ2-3	CASSTRIRPPDTQYF	TGTGCCAGCAGCACGCGGATCCGCCCACCCGATACGCAGTATTTT
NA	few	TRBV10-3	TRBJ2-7	CAISPTTEGQYF	TGTGCCATCAGCCCTACGACCGAGGGGCAGTACTTC
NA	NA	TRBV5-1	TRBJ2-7	CASSLRTDGGEQYF	TGCGCCAGCAGCCTTAGGACCGATGGAGGGGAGCAGTACTTC
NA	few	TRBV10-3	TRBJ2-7	CAISESTREWTYEQYF	TGTGCCATCAGTGAGTCGACTCGTGAGTGGACCTACGAGCAGTACTTC
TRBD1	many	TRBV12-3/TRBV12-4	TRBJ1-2	CASTPGQPYYGYTF	TGTGCCAGCACTCCGGGACAGCCCTACTATGGCTACACCTTC
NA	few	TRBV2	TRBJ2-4	CASSDPGGARRDIQYF	TGTGCCAGCAGTGACCCCGGCGGGGCGAGGAGAGACATTCAGTACTTC
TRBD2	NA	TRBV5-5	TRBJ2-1	CASSLGLAGRYDNEQFF	TGTGCCAGCAGCTTGGGACTAGCGGGACGGTATGACAATGAGCAGTTCTTC
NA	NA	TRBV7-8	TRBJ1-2	CASSLIGTGYGYTF	TGTGCCAGCAGCCTAATAGGGACTGGGTATGGCTACACCTTC
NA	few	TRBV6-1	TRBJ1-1	CASRTRTQQQSGEAFF	TGTGCCAGCAGAACAAGAACACAACAACAAAGCGGTGAAGCTTTCTTT
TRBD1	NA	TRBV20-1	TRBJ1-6	CSATGVEDNSPLHF	TGCAGTGCCACAGGGGTCGAAGATAATTCACCCCTCCACTTT
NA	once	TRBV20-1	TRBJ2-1	CSARVSLSYNEQFF	TGCAGTGCTAGAGTCAGTCTCTCCTACAATGAGCAGTTCTTC
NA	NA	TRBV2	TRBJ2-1	CTIRRPQTQEHLYNEQFF	TGTACCATCAGGCGACCCCAAACTCAGGAACACCTCTACAATGAGCAGTTCTTC
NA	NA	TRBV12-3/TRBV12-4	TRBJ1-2	CASRGTGRFHGYTF	TGTGCCAGCAGGGGGACGGGACGGTTTCATGGCTACACCTTC
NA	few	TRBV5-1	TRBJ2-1	CASSPNRLDYNEQFF	TGCGCCAGCAGCCCTAACCGCCTAGATTACAATGAGCAGTTCTTC
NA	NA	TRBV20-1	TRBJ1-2	CSARGRRGNYGYTF	TGCAGTGCTAGAGGGAGGAGGGGGAACTATGGCTACACCTTC
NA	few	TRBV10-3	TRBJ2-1	CAISGVADNEQFF	TGTGCCATCAGTGGGGTAGCGGACAATGAGCAGTTCTTC
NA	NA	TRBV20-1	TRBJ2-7	CSAREGTSRSYEQYF	TGCAGTGCTAGAGAAGGGACATCAAGATCCTACGAGCAGTACTTC
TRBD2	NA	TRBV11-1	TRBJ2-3	CASGERTRLAGSTDTQFF	TGTGCCAGCGGGGAGCGAACTAGACTAGCGGGGAGCACAGATACGCAGTTTTTT
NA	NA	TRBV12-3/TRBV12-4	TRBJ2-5	CASSGWTQETQYF	TGTGCCAGCAGCGGATGGACCCAAGAGACCCAGTACTTC
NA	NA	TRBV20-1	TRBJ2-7	CSARSQSRYEQYF	TGCAGTGCTAGGAGTCAGAGTAGGTACGAGCAGTACTTC
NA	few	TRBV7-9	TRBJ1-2	CAILVIRTYGYTF	TGTGCCATCTTAGTCATTCGAACATATGGCTACACCTTC
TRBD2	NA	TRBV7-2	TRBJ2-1	CASSLSGTSGQNEQFF	TGTGCCAGCAGCTTATCAGGGACTAGCGGTCAAAATGAGCAGTTCTTC
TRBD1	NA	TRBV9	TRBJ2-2	CASSVFGQDTGELFF	TGTGCCAGCAGCGTTTTCGGACAGGACACCGGGGAGCTGTTTTTT
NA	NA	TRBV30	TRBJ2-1	CAWSVPARGIDEQFF	TGTGCCTGGAGTGTACCCGCCAGGGGAATCGATGAGCAGTTCTTC
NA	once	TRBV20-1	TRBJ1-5	CSAADGSNQPQHF	TGCAGTGCTGCGGACGGGAGCAATCAGCCCCAGCATTTT
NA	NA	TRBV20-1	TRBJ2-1	CSASPGANEQFF	TGCAGTGCTAGTCCCGGCGCAAATGAGCAGTTCTTC
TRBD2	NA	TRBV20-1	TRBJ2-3	CSAKGLAGSTDTQYF	TGCAGTGCTAAAGGACTAGCGGGCAGCACAGATACGCAGTATTTT
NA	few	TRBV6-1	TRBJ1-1	CASTKQGRVTEAFF	TGTGCCAGCACGAAGCAGGGGAGAGTGACTGAAGCTTTCTTT
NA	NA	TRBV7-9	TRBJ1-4	CASSLTWYQLFF	TGTGCCAGCAGCCTCACGTGGTATCAACTGTTTTTT
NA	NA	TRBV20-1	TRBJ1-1	CSARDLLAFF	TGCAGTGCTAGAGATCTCCTAGCTTTCTTT
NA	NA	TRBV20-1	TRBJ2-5	CSAWDQALETQYF	TGCAGTGCCTGGGACCAAGCTTTAGAGACCCAGTACTTC
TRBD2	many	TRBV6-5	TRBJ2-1	CASSYTRGVPSIQQFF	TGTGCCAGCAGTTATACGCGGGGGGTCCCTTCGATCCAGCAGTTCTTC
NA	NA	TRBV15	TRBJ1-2	CATSREWSVNYGYTF	TGTGCCACCAGCAGAGAGTGGAGCGTTAACTATGGCTACACCTTC
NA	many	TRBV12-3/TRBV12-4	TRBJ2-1	CASSPPGLYNEQFF	TGTGCCAGCAGTCCCCCGGGACTCTACAATGAGCAGTTCTTC
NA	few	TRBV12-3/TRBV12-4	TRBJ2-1	CASRYRAESWNEQFF	TGTGCCAGCAGGTACAGGGCAGAGTCGTGGAATGAGCAGTTCTTC
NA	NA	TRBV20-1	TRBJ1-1	CSASLAGVTEAFF	TGCAGTGCTAGTTTAGCAGGGGTTACTGAAGCTTTCTTT
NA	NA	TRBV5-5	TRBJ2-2	CASSSEGTNTGELFF	TGTGCCAGCAGCTCTGAAGGGACGAACACCGGGGAGCTGTTTTTT
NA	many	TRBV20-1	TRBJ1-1	CSARAVTLFF	TGCAGTGCTAGAGCGGTAACCCTTTTCTTT
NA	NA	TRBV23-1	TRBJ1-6	CASSHGQTYNSPLHF	TGCGCCAGCAGTCATGGACAGACTTATAATTCACCCCTCCACTTT
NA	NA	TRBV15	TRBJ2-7	CATSRGGARYEQYF	TGTGCCACCAGCAGAGGCGGGGCGCGGTACGAGCAGTACTTC
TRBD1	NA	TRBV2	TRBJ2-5	CASTGTGPETQYF	TGTGCCAGCACCGGGACAGGGCCCGAGACCCAGTACTTC
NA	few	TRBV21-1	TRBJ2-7	CASSITIYEQYF	TGTGCCAGCAGCATAACCATTTACGAGCAGTACTTC
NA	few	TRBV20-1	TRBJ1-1	CSARDFRGNTEAFF	TGCAGTGCTAGAGATTTCAGGGGAAACACTGAAGCTTTCTTT
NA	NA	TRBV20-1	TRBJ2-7	CSASREHIYEQYF	TGCAGTGCTAGTCGGGAGCACATCTACGAGCAGTACTTC
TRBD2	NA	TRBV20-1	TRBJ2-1	CSARHRASGDNEQFF	TGCAGTGCTAGGCATAGGGCTAGCGGGGACAATGAGCAGTTCTTC
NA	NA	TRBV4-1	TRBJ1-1	CASSHFTQGNTEAFF	TGCGCCAGCAGCCATTTCACACAGGGGAACACTGAAGCTTTCTTT
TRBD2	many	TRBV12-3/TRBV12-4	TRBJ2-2	CASRPQAGGRGELFF	TGTGCCAGCAGACCCCAAGCGGGAGGTCGCGGGGAGCTGTTTTTT
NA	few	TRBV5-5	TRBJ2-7	CASSLFGSAKRVYEQYF	TGTGCCAGCAGCCTTTTCGGGTCTGCCAAGAGAGTTTACGAGCAGTACTTC
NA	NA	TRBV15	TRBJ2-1	CATSREGRLWYDEQFF	TGTGCCACCAGCAGAGAGGGAAGGTTGTGGTACGATGAGCAGTTCTTC